The 5 T cell receptor beta chains below come from one sample, sequenced in a study of T-cell reconstitution after alpha-beta-depleted transplantation in children. Construction of the TCRbeta library involved unique molecular identifiers. TCRdb reanalysed the PCR reads using MiXCR and keeps one entry per CDR3 protein. The sample comprises around 300,000 distinct CDR3 sequences, around a tenth of which are singletons, and 7.5% rests with the top ten. The material was PBMCs, obtained before TCRalphabeta/CD19-depleted stem cell transplant. These receptors were taken from a boy in the first two years of life with acute myeloid leukemia, due to receive a stem cell transplant.

There are many counts of this clonotype. The chain links TRBV12-3 or TRBV12-4 to TRBJ2-7; D unclear. V lost 6 bases to trimming and J lost 2 bases, with 8 bases between them. The CDR3 contains 12 residues. The CDR3 protein is CASSQTPYEQYF. CDR3 DNA: TGTGCCAGCAGCCAGACTCCCTACGAGCAGTACTTC.

The chain recombines TRBV6-5 with TRBJ2-7; no clear D gene. Germline V gene lookup returns CDR1 MNHEY and CDR2 SVGAGI. The CDR3 is 14 residues long. V was shortened by 0 bases and J by 0 bases, with 6 bases between the two germline ends. CDR3 DNA: TGTGCCAGCAGTTACTCGCCAGGCTCCTACGAGCAGTACTTC. Protein sequence: CASSYSPGSYEQYF.

The rearrangement uses TRBV28 and TRBJ2-4; D uncertain. V lost 5 bases and J 0 bases, leaving 14 bases between the germline ends. Looked up from germline, CDR1 is MDHEN and CDR2 is SYDVKM. The CDR3 is 16 residues long. The CDR3 here is CASSVSTDLAKNIQYF. CDR3 DNA: TGTGCCAGCAGTGTCTCGACGGACCTAGCCAAAAACATTCAGTACTTC.

Ten or more counts support this clonotype. The chain uses TRBV12-3 or TRBV12-4 and TRBJ2-7; D perhaps matches TRBD1 (5 bases). V gave up 3 bases and J gave up 0 bases, with 9 bases separating them. This CDR3 is built from 14 residues. CDR3 coding DNA: TGTGCCAGCAGTTTCACAGGTAGCTCCTACGAGCAGTACTTC. Translated, it gives CASSFTGSSYEQYF.

This clonotype came up many times. One junction end does not reproduce the germline sequence, and a read error may be involved. This rearrangement joins TRBV7-3 to TRBJ2-1; TRBD1 is a possible D gene (6 bases). The germline gives CDR1 SGHTA, CDR2 FQGTGA. CDR3 length: 13 amino acids. The DNA of the CDR3 is TGCGCCAGCAGCCTGACAGGAAACAATGAGCAGTTCTTC. Translation: CASSLTGNNEQFF.